One T cell receptor (beta chain) is described in this entry. Methods used by the authors: Amplification of reference gene primers was used by the study to estimate nucleated cell counts. The assay was immunoSEQ multiplex PCR, and TCRdb's table has in-frame clones only and misses some. V, J and clone size were drawn from that table, and D and trimming were deduced from the DNA. This table holds about 39,000 clones, 70% to 90% found once. This sample stems from a study of blood T cell repertoires in COVID-19. V was shortened by 6 bases and J by 0 bases, with 14 bases between the two germline ends. The CDR3 consists of 16 residues. Germline V gives CDR1 MNHEY, CDR2 SVGEGT.

This rearrangement joins TRBV6-2 or TRBV6-3 to TRBJ2-2, with TRBD2 as a possible D gene (6 bases). This TCR was sampled from a man in his forties or fifties with active COVID-19. The sequencing sample was made of peripheral blood. CDR3 region: CASRPRGGSNTGELFF. The CDR3 DNA follows: TGTGCCAGCAGGCCTCGGGGAGGATCGAACACCGGGGAGCTGTTTTTT.